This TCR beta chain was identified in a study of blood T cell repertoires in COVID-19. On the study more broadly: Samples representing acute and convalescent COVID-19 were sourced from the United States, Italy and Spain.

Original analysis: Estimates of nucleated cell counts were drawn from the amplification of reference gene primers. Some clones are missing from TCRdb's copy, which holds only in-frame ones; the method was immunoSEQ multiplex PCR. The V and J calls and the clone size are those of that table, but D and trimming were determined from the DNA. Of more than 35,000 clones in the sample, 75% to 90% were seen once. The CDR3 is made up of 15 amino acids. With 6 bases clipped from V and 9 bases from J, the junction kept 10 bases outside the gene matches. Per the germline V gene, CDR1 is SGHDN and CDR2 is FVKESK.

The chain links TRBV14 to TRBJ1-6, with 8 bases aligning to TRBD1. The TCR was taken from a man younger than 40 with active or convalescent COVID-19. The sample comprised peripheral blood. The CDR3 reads CASSGTGPSGSPLHF. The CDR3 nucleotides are TGTGCCAGCAGTGGGACAGGCCCTTCGGGTTCACCCCTCCACTTT.